This T cell receptor beta chain is drawn from a study of blood T cell repertoires in COVID-19. Across the whole study: In each case, the material was cDNA or gDNA derived from T cells, B-cell-depleted T cells, or PBMCs.

This clone is labeled medium-sized. Enrolled through a virtual design, the participants were between roughly 18 and 95 years of age and came from some 26 US areas. Assignment of participants to cohorts was predicated upon participant-reported clinical history. The CDR3 consists of 14 residues. The V and J ends lost 0 bases and 3 bases respectively, with 5 bases between them. Per the germline V gene, CDR1 is MGHDK and CDR2 is SYGVNS. Original handling: Researchers report that nucleated cell counts were estimated from reference gene primer amplification. Clones were read by immunoSEQ multiplex PCR, and TCRdb kept only the in-frame ones, dropping some. That table supplies the V and J calls and clone size; D and trimming were determined from the DNA. The data contain around 290,000 clones, 75% to 95% of them seen just once; the ten biggest clones take up approximately 1.2%.

The chain employs TRBV25-1 and TRBJ2-2, with D maybe TRBD1 (5 bases). This TCR was recovered from a woman in her twenties or thirties who had recovered from COVID-19. Sequencing input: PBMCs or T cells enriched from blood (not recorded which). CDR3 in amino acids: CASSEYRDTGELFF. The CDR3 DNA sequence: TGTGCCAGCAGTGAATACAGGGACACCGGGGAGCTGTTTTTT. Full variable domain (rest looked up from reference TRBV25-1 and TRBJ2-2): EADIYQTPRYLVIGTGKKITLECSQTMGHDKMYWYQQDPGMELHLIHYSYGVNSTEKGDLSSESTVSRIRTEHFPLTLESARPSHTSQYLCASSEYRDTGELFFGEGSRLTVL.